Listed here are 10 T cell receptor beta chains from one sample, sequenced in a study of cytotoxic CD8 clonotypes in ibrutinib-treated CLL (dated by TCRdb to the early 2020s). The library was prepared using the immunoSEQ multiplex PCR assay. Imported from immuneACCESS, the table was reduced by TCRdb to in-frame sequences with V and J called. These copies leave out some clones; in studies compared against another copy, an unresolved V gene accounts for under half, and the cause of the remainder is not known. The sample profile shows 65,000 to 85,000 clones; approximately 87% of them were found once. The ten largest make up less than 45% of the sample. This specimen's time point label, per the study, means: approximately 2 years on ibrutinib. This specimen consisted of PBMCs, obtained after 24 months of ibrutinib treatment. These receptors all stem from a human donor with chronic lymphocytic leukemia.

J is TRBJ2-3 and V is TRBV4-1; D not resolved. The germline V gene has CDR1 MGHRA and CDR2 YSYEKL. This CDR3 is 15 amino acids long. Trimming shortened V by 0 bases and J by 2 bases, and 9 bases separated the two germline ends. The CDR3 is CASSQDYTSTDTQYF. DNA for the CDR3: TGCGCCAGCAGCCAAGATTATACCTCCACAGATACGCAGTATTTT.

The chain combines TRBV18 with TRBJ2-1; D gene uncertain. The CDR3 consists of 12 residues. V was pared by 6 bases and J by 9 bases, with 12 bases between. From germline, CDR1 is KGHSH and CDR2 LQKENI. The CDR3: CASSLSTSEQFF. CDR3 in DNA: TGTGCCAGCTCTCTCAGTACCAGTGAGCAGTTCTTC.

CDR3 sequence: CATMTSGNVGNEQFF. The CDR3 region has the DNA TGTGCCACGATGACTAGCGGGAACGTTGGGAATGAGCAGTTCTTC. The gene calls are TRBV11-2 and TRBJ2-1, with 11 nucleotides matching TRBD2. Germline V lookup: CDR1 SGHAT, CDR2 FQNNGV. This CDR3 spans 15 amino acids. V lost 10 bases and J lost 7; bases outside the gene matches: 12.

This chain connects TRBV7-9 to TRBJ2-6; TRBD1 matches at 10 bases. The trim removed 5 bases at V and 3 bases at J, leaving 7 bases unmatched. Per germline, CDR1 SEHNR and CDR2 FQNEAQ (reference sequence). The CDR3 consists of 17 residues. In nucleotides, the CDR3 is TGTGCCAGCAGCCACCGGGACAGGGGAAGTGGGGCCAACGTCCTGACTTTC. This translates into CASSHRDRGSGANVLTF.

The rearrangement joins TRBV28 to TRBJ1-2; 12 bases map to TRBD1. CDR3 length: 16 residues. Germline CDR1 and CDR2: MDHEN and SYDVKM. J was trimmed by 4 bases and V by 6 bases; bases with no gene match: 9. The DNA for the CDR3 is TGTGCCAGCAGCCTAGGGACAGGGGGCGCTGGCTATGGCTACACCTTC. It encodes CASSLGTGGAGYGYTF.

The rearrangement links TRBV2 to TRBJ2-5; D gene uncertain. Per germline, CDR1 SNHLY and CDR2 FYNNEI. The V end lost 4 bases, the J end lost 5 bases, and 11 bases lay between the germline ends. The CDR3 length is 13 residues. CDR3 protein: CASSVSPPETQYF. CDR3 DNA: TGTGCCAGCAGTGTTAGCCCCCCGGAGACCCAGTACTTC.

The chain combines TRBV9 with TRBJ2-3; TRBD2 might be the D (6 bases). The CDR3 is 16 residues long. Deletions cut 0 bases from V and 2 bases from J, with 13 bases between. In germline, CDR1 is SGDLS, CDR2 YYNGEE. Here the CDR3 reads CASSVGGLPATDTQYF. The CDR3 DNA reads TGTGCCAGCAGCGTAGGGGGACTCCCGGCCACAGATACGCAGTATTTT.

The chain combines TRBV6-6 with TRBJ2-5; D is ambiguous. This CDR3 has 14 amino acids. Germline assignment: CDR1 MNHNY and CDR2 SVGAGI (reference sequence). Trimming cost V 6 bases and J 2 bases, with 13 bases left between them. In DNA, the CDR3 is TGTGCCAGCAGAGGAAGACATGCTCAAGAGACCCAGTACTTC. Its protein product is CASRGRHAQETQYF.

The chain is built from TRBV5-1 and TRBJ2-7; 9 bases are a match to TRBD2. In germline, CDR1 is SGHRS, CDR2 YFSETQ. This CDR3 has 14 residues. After removal of 3 bases from V and 4 bases from J, the junction contained 5 bases not matched to a gene. The CDR3 bases are TGCGCCAGCAGCTCGGGGCTAGCGGGATACGAGCAGTACTTC. This codes for CASSSGLAGYEQYF.

The chain combines TRBV7-2 with TRBJ1-2; 9 bases agree with TRBD1. There are 16 residues in the CDR3. V shed 2 bases and J 5 bases; nucleotides not matched to a gene: 9. CDR1 is SGHTA and CDR2 is FQGNSA in the germline V gene. CDR3 DNA: TGTGCCAGCAGCTTATCACCCCCGGGGACAGGGTATGGCTACACCTTC. Protein: CASSLSPPGTGYGYTF.